The 23 T cell receptor beta chains below all came from one sample that was sequenced in a study of T cell repertoires in cytomegalovirus infection (dated by TCRdb to the late 2010s). TCRdb records Illumina HiSeq 1500 as the sequencer. TCRdb reworked the public reads: Q25 trimming with fastp, MiXCR clone assembly, productive beta chains retained. A single entry per CDR3 protein holds the most common genes and DNA from its merged rows. Across this sample there are around 740,000 distinct CDR3 sequences, with 35% to 40% seen only once. Together, the top ten hold more than 2.5% of the sample. Sample: PBMCs. The receptors shown here come from a human donor in good health (CMV status not recorded). Some clones in this sample may be carry-over from other donors' samples.

The gene calls are TRBV5-5 and TRBJ2-1; 11 positions agree with TRBD1. CDR1 and CDR2 (germline): SGHKS, YYEKEE (reference sequence). With V trimmed by 4 bases and J by 4 bases, 7 bases remained unmatched. This CDR3 contains 16 residues. The CDR3 coding sequence is TGTGCCAGCAGCCCCGGGACAGGGGGATTATACAATGAGCAGTTCTTC. Its translation is CASSPGTGGLYNEQFF.

This chain joins TRBV27 and TRBJ1-1; 8 positions agree with TRBD1. This CDR3 contains 14 residues. V lost 5 bases, J lost 5 bases, and 7 bases stayed unmatched. Germline lookup yields CDR1 MNHEY and CDR2 SMNVEV (reference sequence). The CDR3 sequence is CASSPQTGVTEAFF. The CDR3 coding sequence is TGTGCCAGCAGTCCTCAGACAGGGGTGACTGAAGCTTTCTTT.

The chain is built from TRBV19 and TRBJ1-5, with D possibly being TRBD1 (5 bases). Trimming took 7 bases from V and 7 from J, leaving 23 bases between them. Germline-derived CDR1 and CDR2 are LNHDA and SQIVND (reference sequence). The length of the CDR3 is 16 residues. The CDR3 coding sequence is TGTGCCAGTACCGGGGTAGGTATGGGACGAGGACAGCCCCAGCATTTT. Amino acid sequence: CASTGVGMGRGQPQHF.

As for this clonotype: A read error may produce the germline difference seen at one junction end. V usage is TRBV11-2 and J usage is TRBJ2-7; D uncertain. Per germline, CDR1 SGHAT and CDR2 FQNNGV. The CDR3 extends over 12 amino acids. The CDR3 protein is CASSLGWQEHYF. The CDR3 DNA sequence: TGTGCCAGCAGCTTAGGATGGCAGGAGCATTACTTC.

The chain links TRBV10-3 to TRBJ1-2; 9 positions agree with TRBD1. The CDR3 runs to 15 residues. The junction had 6 bases not matched to a gene; V was cut back by 0 bases and J by 7 bases. Germline CDR1 reads ENHRY; CDR2 reads SYGVKD. The CDR3 protein is CAISESGTGTVGYTF. CDR3 in DNA: TGTGCCATCAGTGAGTCCGGGACAGGGACGGTTGGCTACACCTTC.

The V gene is TRBV20-1, the J gene TRBJ2-7; 8 bases line up with TRBD2. CDR3 length equals 15 residues. Germline lookup yields CDR1 DFQATT and CDR2 SNEGSKA (reference sequence). V lost 4 bases and J lost 4; bases outside the gene matches: 12. In DNA, the CDR3 is TGCAGTGCTAATCTTATGGCGGGAGGTTGGTACGAGCAGTACTTC. Protein: CSANLMAGGWYEQYF.

This chain uses TRBV4-1 with TRBJ2-4; 8 positions match TRBD2. V was clipped by 4 bases and J by 7 bases; unmatched bases: 9. This CDR3 has 15 residues. Germline values: CDR1 MGHRA, CDR2 YSYEKL. The CDR3 loop reads CASSPGGGGGNIQYF. As DNA, the CDR3 is TGCGCCAGCAGCCCCGGGGGGGGGGGCGGGAACATTCAGTACTTC.

The chain uses TRBV29-1 and TRBJ2-7; no clear D. The germline V and J ends were trimmed by 4 bases and 5 bases, with 12 bases remaining between them. Germline V lookup: CDR1 SQVTM, CDR2 ANQGSEA. The CDR3 runs 12 residues. CDR3 protein: CSVVGRVDEQYF. CDR3 in DNA: TGCAGCGTTGTAGGCCGAGTTGACGAGCAGTACTTC.

In this sample, this clonotype turned up many times. The rearrangement uses TRBV12-3 or TRBV12-4 and TRBJ2-5, with D perhaps matching TRBD2 (5 bases). The CDR3 loop spans 14 amino acids. Trimming removed 6 bases from V and 7 bases from J, with 18 bases in between. CDR3 DNA sequence: TGTGCCAGCAGCGACCAGACTACGACGGTGACCCAGTACTTC. Translating it yields CASSDQTTTVTQYF.

This chain joins TRBV24-1 and TRBJ2-7; D call uncertain. The CDR3 totals 15 residues. The V and J ends lost 4 bases and 4 bases respectively, with 16 bases between them. Germline values: CDR1 KGHDR, CDR2 SFDVKD. CDR3 sequence: CATSDGPSTRYEQYF. The DNA for the CDR3 is TGTGCCACCAGTGACGGACCTTCCACGAGGTACGAGCAGTACTTC.

V gene TRBV7-2 combines with J gene TRBJ1-4; D is unresolved. This CDR3 region has 13 residues. Germline V gene sequence: CDR1 SGHTA, CDR2 FQGNSA. Trimming removed 6 bases from V and 4 bases from J, with 9 bases in between. CDR3 coding DNA: TGTGCCAGCAGGACGGTCCTTAATGAAAAACTGTTTTTT. Residues: CASRTVLNEKLFF.

A few counts support this clonotype. V is TRBV29-1 and J is TRBJ1-2, with no clear D. In germline, CDR1 is SQVTM, CDR2 ANQGSEA. The CDR3 is made up of 12 amino acids. The V end was cut by 7 bases, the J end by 8 bases, with 17 bases between. DNA for the CDR3: TGCAGCGGCCAAGTGGGAGGGTACGGCTACACCTTC. This encodes CSGQVGGYGYTF.

About this clonotype: A read error may explain this, as a much larger clone is one base away. The V gene is TRBV12-3 or TRBV12-4, the J gene TRBJ2-3, with TRBD2 identical over 7 bases. CDR3 size: 15 residues. The CDR3, as DNA: TGTGACAGCAGCCGCTCTAGCGGCTACACAGATACGCAGTATTTT. Its translation: CDSSRSSGYTDTQYF.

The chain carries TRBV20-1 and TRBJ2-3, with 12 nucleotides matching TRBD2. This CDR3 comprises 14 residues. The V gene end was trimmed by 6 bases and the J gene end by 6 bases; junction bases not matched to a gene: 7. In germline, CDR1 is DFQATT, CDR2 SNEGSKA (reference sequence). CDR3 sequence (DNA): TGCAGTGCAGATCTAGCGGGGGGGACCGATACGCAGTATTTT. It is translated as CSADLAGGTDTQYF.

This chain connects TRBV25-1 to TRBJ1-5; 9 bases are a match to TRBD1. Trimming took 5 bases from V and 9 from J; bases not matched to a gene: 14. This CDR3 is 16 amino acids long. The germline V gene encodes CDR1 MGHDK and CDR2 SYGVNS. The CDR3 protein is CASSPGTGLSSAPQHF. CDR3 nucleotides: TGTGCCAGCAGTCCCGGGACAGGGCTGAGCAGTGCGCCCCAGCATTTT.

This clonotype was recorded only once. As DNA, the CDR3 is TGTGCCAGCAGCTTAGAGGGGGCGCATTCCAACTATGGCTACACCTTC. Translation gives CASSLEGAHSNYGYTF. The chain links TRBV7-6 to TRBJ1-2, with 7 bases lining up with TRBD1. The length of the CDR3 is 16 residues. The V gene's germline CDR1 is SGHVS and CDR2 FNYEAQ. The J segment lost 2 bases and the V segment lost 1 base, leaving 7 bases of the junction unmatched.

As concerns this clonotype: Germline and junction disagree at one end, which may indicate a read error. This chain uses TRBV14 with TRBJ2-7; perhaps D is TRBD1 or TRBD2 (5 bases each). Germline values: CDR1 SGHDN, CDR2 FVKESK. This CDR3 spans 12 amino acids. This CDR3 reads CASSAGATPSNF. DNA of the CDR3: TGTGCCAGCAGTGCCGGGGCCACACCCAGCAACTTC.

This chain uses TRBV12-3 or TRBV12-4 with TRBJ2-5; no clear D. Deletions cut 6 bases from V and 5 bases from J, with 16 bases between. The CDR3 has 14 residues. The CDR3 region has the DNA TGTGCCAGCAGCCAGTCCGGGCTTCGGGAGACCCAGTACTTC. Protein: CASSQSGLRETQYF.

A few counts support this clonotype. The chain uses TRBV7-8 and TRBJ2-2, with D hard to call. Trimming removed 1 base from V and 6 bases from J, with 15 bases in between. CDR3 length: 16 residues. Germline values: CDR1 SGHVS, CDR2 FQNEAQ. CDR3 sequence (DNA): TGTGCCAGCAGCTTAGTACGAGGAGCGAGCGCCGGGGAGCTGTTTTTT. Protein: CASSLVRGASAGELFF.

J is TRBJ2-5 and V is TRBV2; D is ambiguous. V shed 4 bases and J shed 7 bases, with 19 bases lying between them. The CDR3 loop spans 15 amino acids. The germline CDR1 and CDR2 sequences are SNHLY and FYNNEI. CDR3 protein: CASSVVDRPPRTQYF. CDR3 DNA sequence: TGTGCCAGCAGTGTTGTCGATAGACCCCCGCGGACCCAGTACTTC.

The table lists this clonotype with many counts. The chain links TRBV7-6 to TRBJ2-5, with 13 bases aligning to TRBD2. CDR1 and CDR2 (germline): SGHVS, FNYEAQ. With V trimmed by 3 bases and J by 5 bases, 0 bases remained unmatched. The CDR3 runs 14 residues. CDR3 in DNA: TGTGCCAGCAGCTTGACTAGCGGGGGGGAGACCCAGTACTTC. This codes for CASSLTSGGETQYF.

This sequence joins TRBV28 and TRBJ1-1; D is unresolved. V gave up 6 bases and J gave up 1 base, with 15 bases separating them. This CDR3 is built from 15 residues. Germline V gives CDR1 MDHEN, CDR2 SYDVKM. The CDR3 protein is CASSPTTSKNTEAFF. The CDR3 nucleotides are TGTGCCAGCAGCCCGACAACCAGTAAGAACACTGAAGCTTTCTTT.

This clonotype appeared a few times. The rearrangement joins TRBV7-8 to TRBJ2-2; the D is unclear. Looked up from germline, CDR1 is SGHVS and CDR2 is FQNEAQ. This CDR3 contains 14 residues. V was shortened by 6 bases and J by 4 bases, with 12 bases between the two germline ends. The CDR3 spells CASSPKTLTGELFF. CDR3 sequence (DNA): TGTGCCAGCAGTCCCAAAACGCTCACCGGGGAGCTGTTTTTT.